This TCR beta chain was identified during a study of CD8 T cells in ankylosing spondylitis. Findings and limits, study-wide: For ankylosing spondylitis blood, a TCR beta motif of under ten highly homologous variants appeared characteristic.

Quantitative 5'-RACE with molecular barcodes produced the TCR beta libraries. TCRdb reprocessed the 5' RACE reads with MiXCR, giving one entry per CDR3 protein. The data hold under 950,000 distinct CDR3 sequences, with under 20% observed a single time. A word on this clonotype: The antigen is not known.

The junction had 12 bases not matched to a gene; V was cut back by 7 bases and J by 5 bases. The CDR3 covers 16 residues. This receptor was obtained from a male donor with ankylosing spondylitis. Sample: blood, either unsorted or a sorted T cell fraction (not recorded which). This sequence joins TRBV12-3 or TRBV12-4 and TRBJ2-5; 11 bases match TRBD2. The CDR3 nucleotides are TGTGCCAGCACCGTTATAGCGGGGGGGCCGGGGGAGACCCAGTACTTC. Its translation: CASTVIAGGPGETQYF.